One and the same sample provided the 17 T cell receptor beta chains below, sequenced in a study of blood T cell repertoires in COVID-19 (dated by TCRdb to about 2020). Receptor libraries were prepared by the immunoSEQ multiplex PCR assay. TCRdb obtained this table from immuneACCESS and retained in-frame rearrangements with V and J assigned. These tables miss some clones; where compared with another copy, unresolved V genes account for less than half of the shortfall, and the remainder is unexplained. This sample lists over 250,000 clones; about 88% were detected once. The top ten clonotypes cover over 1.1% of the sample. The sample taken for sequencing was peripheral blood. These receptors originate from a human donor with COVID-19, enrolled during active disease. The donor label of this sample is uncertain.

This clone was seen a few times. The rearrangement links TRBV19 to TRBJ2-1; 8 bases agree with TRBD2. Trimming at V came to 5 bases and at J to 7 bases, leaving 4 bases not matched to a gene. Germline loops: CDR1 LNHDA, CDR2 SQIVND (reference sequence). The CDR3 consists of 13 residues. Written as DNA, the CDR3 is TGTGCCAGTAGTCCCGTAGCGGGGAATGAGCAGTTCTTC. It encodes CASSPVAGNEQFF.

The V and J genes are TRBV9 and TRBJ2-7, with a possible D match to TRBD2 (5 bases). Germline CDR1 and CDR2: SGDLS and YYNGEE. This CDR3 is 15 amino acids long. V gave up 3 bases and J gave up 2 bases, with 15 bases separating them. CDR3 region: CASSGGLANAYEQYF. CDR3 DNA: TGTGCCAGCAGCGGAGGGTTAGCGAATGCCTACGAGCAGTACTTC.

This clone was detected only a few times. The chain combines TRBV12-3 or TRBV12-4 with TRBJ1-5; the D gene is possibly TRBD1 (6 bases). The V end lost 5 bases, the J end lost 6 bases, and 11 bases lay between the germline ends. This CDR3 is 13 amino acids long. The CDR3 nucleotides read TGTGCCAGCAGTGCAGGGGAGGGTCAGCCCCAGCATTTT. It is translated as CASSAGEGQPQHF.

This chain links TRBV7-2 with TRBJ2-7; 9 nucleotides line up with TRBD1. The CDR3 is made up of 14 amino acids. V was clipped by 5 bases and J by 2 bases; unmatched bases: 4. Looked up from germline, CDR1 is SGHTA and CDR2 is FQGNSA. CDR3 DNA sequence: TGTGCCAGCAGCCCGGGACAGGGTCCCTACGAGCAGTACTTC. This sequence encodes CASSPGQGPYEQYF.

V gene TRBV4-3 combines with J gene TRBJ2-3; possible D gene TRBD2, 6 bases. Between the trimmed V and J ends, which lost 3 bases and 12 bases, there was a span of 16 bases. Germline loops: CDR1 LGHNA, CDR2 YSLEER. The CDR3 is 13 amino acids. The chain's CDR3 is CASSQVSGAAQYF. Here the CDR3 DNA reads TGCGCCAGCAGCCAGGTTAGCGGAGCCGCACAGTATTTT.

The rearrangement joins TRBV7-9 to TRBJ2-7, with 10 bases lining up with TRBD2. Trimming at V came to 0 bases and at J to 7 bases, leaving 3 bases not matched to a gene. The CDR3 loop spans 14 amino acids. CDR1 SEHNR and CDR2 FQNEAQ come from the germline V gene (reference sequence). Written as DNA, the CDR3 is TGTGCCAGCAGCTTAGCGCTAGCGGGAGAAGAGCAGTACTTC. Amino acid sequence: CASSLALAGEEQYF.

The chain's CDR3 is CASSYSLAGGPNEQFF. CDR3 DNA sequence: TGTGCCAGCAGTTACTCCCTCGCGGGAGGGCCAAATGAGCAGTTCTTC. This rearrangement joins TRBV6-6 to TRBJ2-1; TRBD2 aligns across 9 bases. This CDR3 region has 16 residues. Germline V gene lookup returns CDR1 MNHNY and CDR2 SVGAGI (reference sequence). Germline trimming cut 0 bases from V and 7 bases from J; bases unmatched to any gene: 7.

This clone appeared once. The CDR3 loop reads CASSTGGVETQYF. For the CDR3, the DNA is TGTGCCAGTAGTACAGGGGGCGTAGAGACCCAGTACTTC. This chain joins TRBV19 and TRBJ2-5, with TRBD1 matching over 8 bases. In germline, CDR1 is LNHDA, CDR2 SQIVND (reference sequence). The V gene end was trimmed by 4 bases and the J gene end by 4 bases; junction bases not matched to a gene: 2. The CDR3 spans 13 residues.

This clone was found a few times. The genes are TRBV30 and TRBJ2-7; D perhaps matches TRBD2 (6 bases). V lost 2 bases and J lost 4, with 15 bases in between. This CDR3 region has 14 residues. CDR1 and CDR2 (germline): GTSNPN, SVGIG (reference sequence). The CDR3 region has the DNA TGTGCCTGGAGTACGGAAAGGAGCGGGTACGAGCAGTACTTC. This sequence encodes CAWSTERSGYEQYF.

The chain combines TRBV7-9 with TRBJ2-6; possible D gene TRBD2, 5 bases. Between the trimmed V and J ends, which lost 6 bases and 2 bases, there was a span of 8 bases. The CDR3 is 14 amino acids. The germline CDR1 and CDR2 sequences are SEHNR and FQNEAQ (reference sequence). The CDR3 is CASSPGTGANVLTF. CDR3 coding DNA: TGTGCCAGCAGTCCCGGGACTGGGGCCAACGTCCTGACTTTC.

The chain joins TRBV6-5 to TRBJ2-7; 7 bases agree with TRBD1. J lost 5 bases, V lost 6 bases, and 13 bases had no gene match. CDR3 length: 15 amino acids. Germline CDR1 and CDR2: MNHEY and SVGAGI. The CDR3 spells CASRADRALRNEQYF. The CDR3 coding sequence is TGTGCCAGCAGAGCAGACAGGGCTCTTCGGAACGAGCAGTACTTC.

The rearrangement links TRBV12-3 or TRBV12-4 to TRBJ2-1; tentative D call: TRBD1 (5 bases). This CDR3 contains 13 residues. V was clipped by 6 bases and J by 4 bases, with 10 bases between them. As DNA, the CDR3 is TGTGCCAGCAGACCTGACAGTTACAATGAGCAGTTCTTC. The encoded protein is CASRPDSYNEQFF.

V gene TRBV9 combines with J gene TRBJ1-4; maybe TRBD1 (5 bases). The CDR3 runs 14 residues. Germline CDR1 SGDLS, CDR2 YYNGEE. Trimming removed 3 bases at V and 1 base at J, with 7 bases between. CDR3 DNA: TGTGCCAGCAGCGAAGGACAAACTAATGAAAAACTGTTTTTT. It yields the protein CASSEGQTNEKLFF.

V usage is TRBV11-3 and J usage is TRBJ2-2; no firm D call. V lost 0 bases and J 7 bases, leaving 6 bases between the germline ends. The length of the CDR3 is 13 residues. CDR1 and CDR2 from the germline V gene are SGHNT and YENEEA. The chain's CDR3 is CASSLDLDGELFF. The CDR3 nucleotides read TGTGCCAGCAGCTTAGATCTAGACGGGGAGCTGTTTTTT.

This clone was counted many times. The genes are TRBV7-8 and TRBJ2-7, with 13 bases lining up with TRBD2. V was clipped by 5 bases and J by 5 bases; unmatched bases: 3. Germline assignment: CDR1 SGHVS and CDR2 FQNEAQ. This CDR3 is built from 14 residues. CDR3 loop: CASSRTSGSDEQYF. CDR3 nucleotide sequence: TGTGCCAGCAGCAGGACTAGCGGGAGTGACGAGCAGTACTTC.

This chain links TRBV7-8 with TRBJ1-2, with 11 bases aligning to TRBD1. The V and J ends lost 5 bases and 4 bases, in that order; junction bases with no gene match: 18. The CDR3 spans 19 residues. Germline loops: CDR1 SGHVS, CDR2 FQNEAQ. As DNA, the CDR3 is TGTGCCAGCAGCCTTTCCTATTCTGGACAGGGGGCGCGCGGCTATGGCTACACCTTC. Translating it yields CASSLSYSGQGARGYGYTF.

The chain couples TRBV19 to TRBJ2-3; 8 bases line up with TRBD2. This CDR3 contains 16 residues. The germline CDR1 and CDR2 sequences are LNHDA and SQIVND (reference sequence). The V gene end was trimmed by 7 bases and the J gene end by 1 base; junction bases not matched to a gene: 10. The chain's CDR3 is CASTSPPGGGTDTQYF. Here the CDR3 DNA reads TGTGCCAGTACCTCCCCCCCGGGGGGGGGCACAGATACGCAGTATTTT.